A single sample gave rise to the 4 T cell receptor beta chains below, sequenced in a study of blood T cell repertoires in COVID-19. Here immunoSEQ multiplex PCR was the method, and the copy in TCRdb shows in-frame clones only, minus some. The sample contains 450,000 or so clones, approximately 92% of which appear only once. The sequencing input was peripheral blood. Receptors originate from a man aged 18 to 29 with COVID-19, enrolled during active disease.

Of note for this clone: At one boundary the junction diverges from the germline segment, which might be a read error. V gene TRBV13 combines with J gene TRBJ1-2, with D perhaps TRBD1 (6 bases). CDR1 and CDR2 from the germline V gene are PRHDT and FYEKMQ (reference sequence). The CDR3 totals 15 residues. The CDR3 nucleotides are TGTGCCAGCAGCCTAGGGGCTGGGGGCGACTATGGCTACACCTTC. It specifies CASSLGAGGDYGYTF.

This clone appeared a single time. The V gene is TRBV5-4, the J gene TRBJ2-1, with TRBD2 matching over 8 bases. CDR1 is SGHNT, CDR2 YYREEE, per germline (reference sequence). After removal of 4 bases from V and 2 bases from J, the junction contained 8 bases not matched to a gene. This CDR3 is built from 16 residues. The CDR3 DNA is TGTGCCAGCAGCCATCGCAGCGGGGGACCCTACAATGAGCAGTTCTTC. Its protein product is CASSHRSGGPYNEQFF.

DNA of the CDR3: TGTGCCAGCAGCCCCATCACTAGAGGTGGGGTGGATACGCAGTATTTT. As protein: CASSPITRGGVDTQYF. The rearrangement joins TRBV7-8 to TRBJ2-3; tentative D call: TRBD2 (5 bases). The CDR3 contains 16 residues. V lost 5 bases, J lost 6 bases, and 21 bases lay in between. Germline assignment: CDR1 SGHVS and CDR2 FQNEAQ.

The rearrangement links TRBV29-1 to TRBJ2-6; 8 bases are a match to TRBD1. The germline gives CDR1 SQVTM, CDR2 ANQGSEA. The CDR3 is 16 amino acids. V dropped 1 base and J dropped 1; count of bases not matched to a gene: 3. In DNA, the CDR3 is TGCAGCGTTGAAGGGACAGGGACGTCTGGGGCCAACGTCCTGACTTTC. Translated, it gives CSVEGTGTSGANVLTF.